The present TCR beta chain was sequenced within a study of blood T cells in healthy people across ages (dated by TCRdb to the mid-2010s). Study-level background: In model experiments, template switching captured roughly one uniquely barcoded TCR beta cDNA molecule for every two T cells. The study measured age-related changes in TCR beta repertoire diversity using deep sequencing normalized with unique cDNA molecular identifiers. Four age groups were formed from the donors: young (average about 17 years), middle-aged (just under 40), aged (62) and long-lived (approximately 80). To avoid experimental bias, donors of different ages were randomly spread across the sequencing lanes. The study analyzed two additional independent replicas of 1 million unique cDNA reads from the same blood draw for two donors, one aged 18 to 30 and one aged 80 or older. The paper as a whole reports these results and caveats: Because profiling used bulk unsorted PBMCs, naive and antigen-experienced compartments could not be compared conclusively. Observed TCR beta diversity per million T cells fell roughly linearly with age, and a significant reduction was already apparent by age about 38. A strong correlation was found between observed TCR beta diversity and the percentage of naive T cells measured by flow cytometry. Compared with the aged group, the long-lived group had more naive CD4+ T cells, fewer expanded clones and increased TCR diversity, suggesting age selection. Estimates of total diversity based on one million sequenced T cells were regarded as lower bounds and as underestimates. Donor CMV infection status was unknown, potentially confounding age-related changes in expanded clonotypes.

This clonotype was counted a few times. The antigen it binds to is not known. Qualities for individual bases were not recorded, and no much larger clone is one base off. Libraries were made using 5' RACE. Sequencing was performed on an Illumina HiSeq 2500. A second PCR of roughly 7 to 11 cycles was run with a J-beta primer mix and a sample-barcoded 5' primer. Each TCR beta cDNA molecule received a unique molecular identifier from a template-switch 5' adaptor carrying 12 random nucleotides. Each sample yielded at least 2.5 million CDR3-containing paired-end reads. All of the RNA was converted into first-strand cDNA using the Mint cDNA synthesis kit, with a TRBC-specific oligonucleotide serving as the primer. All cDNA was treated with uracil-DNA glycosylase and then went through a first 18-cycle PCR with the universal primers M1SS and BC2_uni_R. From the authors' description of their analysis: For normalization, 1 million high-quality reads, each with a distinct molecular identifier, were randomly selected from each sample. Reads with shared molecular identifiers were discarded instead of being binned into consensus sequences. MiTCR, with a Q25 quality threshold and the strictest error-elimination algorithm, was used for CDR3 identification, clonotype clustering and error correction. A nonparametric unseen species model with Euler transformation was used to estimate a lower bound on total TCR beta diversity. TCRdb cleaned the public reads at Q25 with fastp, built clones with MiXCR and kept in-frame beta chains. Each entry merges the rows of one CDR3 protein and shows their most common DNA and genes. The V and J calls were determined by TCRdb, not by the authors. The sample profile shows around 1,500,000 distinct CDR3 sequences; 42% of them were found once. The ten largest clones take up roughly 7.9% of the sample.

Donors were a few dozen systemically healthy Caucasian individuals from Russia aged 6 to 90 years. Each donor gave 8 to 10 milliliters of peripheral blood, collected into EDTA-treated Vacutainer tubes. Ficoll-Paque density-gradient centrifugation was used to isolate PBMCs, with at least 6.5 million obtained per sample. Total RNA, at least 5 micrograms per sample, was extracted from PBMCs with Trizol reagent. For every donor, an aliquot of PBMCs went through flow cytometry to measure the percentages of naive CD45RAhigh/CD27high T cells. The germline V gene supplies CDR1 SGHVS and CDR2 FNYEAQ. Trimming takes 4 bases off V and 5 bases off J; junction bases not matched to a gene: 3. The CDR3, cysteine through phenylalanine, is 14 amino acids long. The kept DNA is CDR3 alone, 42 bases in frame from the first base.

The specimen was blood. The receptor was isolated from a woman aged 18-29 years in good health. The V and J segments used are TRBV7-6 and TRBJ2-3; the junction holds 10 bases that match TRBD2. The CDR3: CASSSLAGVDTQYF. The DNA reads TGTGCCAGCAGCTCCCTAGCGGGAGTAGATACGCAGTATTTT.